This T cell receptor beta chain was found in a study of neoadjuvant nivolumab and ipilimumab in lung cancer. Study details: Patients got nivolumab 3 mg/kg on days 1, 15 and 29; combination added ipilimumab 1 mg/kg day 1.

The method was immunoSEQ multiplex PCR; TCRdb's version includes in-frame clones alone and lacks a portion of them. There are approximately 5,000 clones in the sample; around 92% occur only once, and 2.5% to 4% lies in the top ten. Turning to this clone: Its matching antigen is unknown.

The study's findings and limits: Pretherapy blood TCR richness correlated positively with resected tumor richness.

This material consisted of blood, taken after neoadjuvant nivolumab, alone or with ipilimumab, at or shortly before surgery. This clonotype was obtained from an adult with non-small cell lung cancer. Some clones in this sample may be carry-over from other donors' samples.

The CDR3 sequence is CASSGGGQTQETQYF. The DNA for the CDR3 is TGCGCCAGCAGCGGGGGGGGACAGACACAAGAGACCCAGTACTTC. The chain combines TRBV5-1 with TRBJ2-5; D possibly uses TRBD1 or TRBD2 (7 bases each). The CDR3 runs 15 residues. The V end lost 4 bases, the J end lost 2 bases, and 15 bases lay between the germline ends. Germline loops: CDR1 SGHRS, CDR2 YFSETQ.